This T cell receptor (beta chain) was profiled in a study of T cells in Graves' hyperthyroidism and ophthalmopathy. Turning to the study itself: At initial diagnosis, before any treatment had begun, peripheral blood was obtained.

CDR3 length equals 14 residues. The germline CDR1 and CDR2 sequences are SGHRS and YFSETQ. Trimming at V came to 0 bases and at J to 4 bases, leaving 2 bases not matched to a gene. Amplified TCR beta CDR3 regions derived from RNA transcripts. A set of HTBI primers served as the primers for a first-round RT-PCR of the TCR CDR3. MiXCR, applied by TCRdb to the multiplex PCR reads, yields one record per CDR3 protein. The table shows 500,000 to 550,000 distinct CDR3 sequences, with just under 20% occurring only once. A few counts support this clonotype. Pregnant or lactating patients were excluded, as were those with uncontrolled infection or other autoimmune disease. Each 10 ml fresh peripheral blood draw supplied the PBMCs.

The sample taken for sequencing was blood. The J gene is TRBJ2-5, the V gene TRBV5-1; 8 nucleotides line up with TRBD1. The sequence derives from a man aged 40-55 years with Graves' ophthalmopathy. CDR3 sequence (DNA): TGCGCCAGCAGCTTGGGGACAGGGCTAGAGACCCAGTACTTC. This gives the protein CASSLGTGLETQYF. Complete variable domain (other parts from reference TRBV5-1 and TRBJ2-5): KAGVTQTPRYLIKTRGQQVTLSCSPISGHRSVSWYQQTPGQGLQFLFEYFSETQRNKGNFPGRFSGRQFSNSRSEMNVSTLELGDSALYLCASSLGTGLETQYFGPGTRLLVL.